Listed below are T cell receptor beta chains from one sample, sequenced in a study of T cell repertoires in cytomegalovirus infection. TCRdb ran MiXCR on the reads and lists one entry per CDR3 protein. Of approximately 500,000 distinct CDR3 sequences listed, about 15% are singletons. Material: CD8+ T cells from PBMCs. These receptor sequences come from a human donor in good health (CMV status not recorded). Some clones in this sample may be carry-over from other donors' samples. The CDR3 runs from the conserved cysteine through the conserved F or W. D genes are given only for firm matches. Only some rows state a clone size, as once, few, many or a class for expanded clones.

TRBJ2-1	many	TRBV12-3/TRBV12-4	TRBD2	TGTGCCAGCAGCCTTAGCGGGAGGTCCCACAATGAGCAGTTCTTC	CASSLSGRSHNEQFF
TRBJ1-1	many	TRBV12-3/TRBV12-4	NA	TGTGCCAGCAGTTCAGGGATGGGCACTGAAGCTTTCTTT	CASSSGMGTEAFF
TRBJ2-7	NA	TRBV4-2	NA	TGTGCCAGCAGCCAAGCGACGGAAGGTAAAAGCTCCTACGAGCAGTACTTC	CASSQATEGKSSYEQYF
TRBJ2-1	many	TRBV7-9	NA	TGTGCCAGCAGCTTGGGGCACAATGAGCAGTTCTTC	CASSLGHNEQFF
TRBJ1-1	NA	TRBV4-1	TRBD1	TGCGCCAGCAGCCAAGATCAGGGACAGGGGTGGAAGGCTTTCTTT	CASSQDQGQGWKAFF
TRBJ2-1	many	TRBV7-2	TRBD2	TGTGCCAGCAGCTTAGATTTTCGCGGGGGGGAATACAATGAGCAGTTCTTC	CASSLDFRGGEYNEQFF
TRBJ2-6	many	TRBV7-9	NA	TGTGCCAGCAGCTTAGCCTATGGGGCAGTAGGGGCCAACGTCCTGACTTTC	CASSLAYGAVGANVLTF
TRBJ2-7	many	TRBV4-1	TRBD2	TGCGCCAGCAGCTTCGGACTAGCGGATTCCTACGAGCAGTACTTC	CASSFGLADSYEQYF
TRBJ1-2	few	TRBV7-3	TRBD1	TGTGCCAGCAGAGAAGGACAGGGCAGCTATGGCTACACCTTC	CASREGQGSYGYTF
TRBJ2-1	many	TRBV7-3	TRBD2	TGTGCCAGCAGCTTTGGACTAGCTGTATTGGATGAGCAGTTCTTC	CASSFGLAVLDEQFF
TRBJ2-2	NA	TRBV27	TRBD2	TGTGCCAGCAGTACTAGCGGGAGAGGTATCGGGGAGCTGTTTTTT	CASSTSGRGIGELFF
TRBJ1-2	many	TRBV7-9	TRBD1	TGTGCCAGCAGCTTAGAAGGGGGCCCTTATGGCTACACCTTC	CASSLEGGPYGYTF
TRBJ1-1	NA	TRBV6-4	NA	TGTGCCAGCAGTGGTGGCAGACCGAACACTGAAGCTTTCTTT	CASSGGRPNTEAFF
TRBJ1-1	NA	TRBV29-1	NA	TGCAGCGTTGAAGAGGGGACCGACACTGAAGCTTTCTTT	CSVEEGTDTEAFF
TRBJ1-3	many	TRBV12-3/TRBV12-4	NA	TGTGCCAGCAGTTTACAGTCGGAGGGTTCTGGAAACACCATATATTTT	CASSLQSEGSGNTIYF
TRBJ1-1	few	TRBV10-3	NA	TGTGCCATCAGTTCCGGGGTGAACACTGAAGCTTTCTTT	CAISSGVNTEAFF
TRBJ2-1	few	TRBV13	NA	TGTGCCAGCAGCTTCCGAGCCCAAGAAGAGGAGCAGTTCTTC	CASSFRAQEEEQFF
TRBJ2-7	NA	TRBV12-5	NA	TGTGCTAGTGGCCAGGACAACGCTGGGGAGCAGTACTTC	CASGQDNAGEQYF
TRBJ1-6	NA	TRBV20-1	TRBD1	TGCAGTGCTAGAATTCCGGGACAGGGGAATTCACCCCTCCACTTT	CSARIPGQGNSPLHF
TRBJ2-5	many	TRBV7-9	NA	TGTGCCAGCAGCCCACTTACCGGATACCAAGAGACCCAGTACTTC	CASSPLTGYQETQYF
TRBJ1-3	NA	TRBV20-1	TRBD1	TGCCGTGCTAGAATACAGGGGGCGGGAAACACCATATATTTT	CRARIQGAGNTIYF
TRBJ1-1	NA	TRBV5-4	NA	TGTGCCAGCAGCGTATCCAGGAGTGACGCTTTCTTT	CASSVSRSDAFF
TRBJ2-7	NA	TRBV5-5	NA	TGTGCCAGCAGCTTTAGCAGCCACGAGCAGTACTTC	CASSFSSHEQYF
TRBJ1-1	few	TRBV27	NA	TGTGCCAGCAGTTTATCAGGGCTAGGAGAAGCTTTCTTT	CASSLSGLGEAFF
TRBJ2-1	NA	TRBV28	NA	TGTGCCAGCAGAAGATCCGGGACCCGAACTTTTGGTGAGCAGTTCTTC	CASRRSGTRTFGEQFF
TRBJ2-7	few	TRBV4-2	NA	TGTGCCAGCAGCCAAGTGGCAGGGGCCAACGAGCAGTACTTC	CASSQVAGANEQYF
TRBJ2-2	many	TRBV10-3	NA	TGTGCCATCAGTGGAGGAAAAAGAGGGGCGCCGAACACCGGGGAGCTGTTTTTT	CAISGGKRGAPNTGELFF
TRBJ1-5	many	TRBV7-9	TRBD1	TGTGCCAGCAGCTCGACGGACAGGGGGAGCAATCAGCCCCAGCATTTT	CASSSTDRGSNQPQHF
TRBJ1-1	NA	TRBV5-1	NA	TGCGCCAGCAGCTTGGGAAGGGTGGCTTTCTTT	CASSLGRVAFF
TRBJ2-3	many	TRBV7-8	TRBD2	TGTGCCAGCAGCCGTCGAGCGGGAGAACCCACAGATACGCAGTATTTT	CASSRRAGEPTDTQYF
TRBJ2-4	many	TRBV27	NA	TGTGCCAGCAGTTTATCTGACAGCCCCAAAAACATTCAGTACTTC	CASSLSDSPKNIQYF
TRBJ2-1	many	TRBV7-9	TRBD2	TGTGCCAGCAGCTCCGGGACTAGCGATCACGAGGGGTCCTACAATGAGCAGTTCTTC	CASSSGTSDHEGSYNEQFF
TRBJ2-7	NA	TRBV28	NA	TGTGCCAGCAGTGTTTTCCCCTCCTACGAGCAGTACTTC	CASSVFPSYEQYF
TRBJ2-3	few	TRBV4-1	NA	TGCGCCAGCAGCCCTAGGGGCGATAGCACAGATACGCAGTATTTT	CASSPRGDSTDTQYF
TRBJ1-2	NA	TRBV6-1	NA	TGTGCCAGCGTGGCCAACTATGGCTACACCTTC	CASVANYGYTF
TRBJ2-7	NA	TRBV5-1	NA	TGCGCCAGCAGCTTGGGTGGGGGATTCCTCTACGAGCAGTACTTC	CASSLGGGFLYEQYF
TRBJ2-5	NA	TRBV5-1	TRBD2	TGCGCCAGCAGCTCCCCGGGACTAGCGGGGGACGTGACCCAGTACTTC	CASSSPGLAGDVTQYF
TRBJ1-1	many	TRBV7-6	TRBD1	TGTGCCAGCAGCCCCGTCGGACAGGACACTGAAGCTTTCTTT	CASSPVGQDTEAFF
TRBJ2-1	many	TRBV7-3	NA	TGTGCCAGCAGCTTAACGGTAGGGGGTCTCAGCAATGAGCAGTTCTTC	CASSLTVGGLSNEQFF
TRBJ2-5	few	TRBV2	NA	TGTGCCAGCAGTGAGGCGCGACAAGAGACCCAGTACTTC	CASSEARQETQYF
TRBJ2-2	NA	TRBV7-3	TRBD2	TGTGCCAGCAGCTTAATAACGGGAGGATACACCGGGGAGCTGTTTTTT	CASSLITGGYTGELFF
TRBJ1-4	many	TRBV6-6	NA	TGTGCCAGCAGTTACCAGGTGGCAACTAATGAAAAACTGTTTTTT	CASSYQVATNEKLFF
TRBJ1-2	few	TRBV6-2/TRBV6-3	NA	TGTGCCAGCAGTTCTCCGAGCGCTCTGTATGGCTACACCTTC	CASSSPSALYGYTF
TRBJ2-1	NA	TRBV5-1	NA	TGCGCCAGCAGCTTTGACGGAACGCAGTTCTTC	CASSFDGTQFF
TRBJ1-3	many	TRBV7-6	NA	TGTGCCAGCAGCCCGACAGCTGGAAACACCATATATTTT	CASSPTAGNTIYF
TRBJ1-1	many	TRBV27	NA	TGTGCCAGCAGTTTATGGGGCAGGATGAACACTGAAGCTTTCTTT	CASSLWGRMNTEAFF
TRBJ2-5	many	TRBV12-3/TRBV12-4	TRBD2	TGTGCCAGCAGCCCGACTAGCGGGGGCTTTGTCGAGACCCAGTACTTC	CASSPTSGGFVETQYF
TRBJ2-1	NA	TRBV28	NA	TGTGCCAGCAGTTTTCCCAGCGACTCCTACAATGAGCAGTTCTTC	CASSFPSDSYNEQFF
TRBJ2-3	many	TRBV27	NA	TGTGCCAGCAGTTGGATGGATACGCAGTATTTT	CASSWMDTQYF
TRBJ2-1	many	TRBV7-2	TRBD2	TGTGCCAGCAGCCCTTTGGCGGGAGGAGGGGATGAGCAGTTCTTC	CASSPLAGGGDEQFF
TRBJ1-6	NA	TRBV2	NA	TGTGCCAGCAATCAAGTCTCCTATAATTCACCCCTCCACTTT	CASNQVSYNSPLHF
TRBJ2-3	few	TRBV4-2	TRBD2	TGTGCCAGCAGCCAAGAGGTAGCGGGAGGAACCACAGATACGCAGTATTTT	CASSQEVAGGTTDTQYF
TRBJ1-4	NA	TRBV7-6	NA	TGTGCCAGCAGCGCCAGGCCCGGGGGAATTGAAAAACTGTTTTTT	CASSARPGGIEKLFF
TRBJ1-1	many	TRBV7-9	NA	TGTGCCAGCATCCCGGACGTGATGAACACTGAAGCTTTCTTT	CASIPDVMNTEAFF
TRBJ1-6	few	TRBV13	NA	TGTGCCAGCAGCCCCAACCAGCTGAATTCACCCCTCCACTTT	CASSPNQLNSPLHF
TRBJ2-1	few	TRBV3-1	NA	TGTGCCAGCAGCCAAGGGCGGGGGCCCTACAATGAGCAGTTCTTC	CASSQGRGPYNEQFF
TRBJ1-2	NA	TRBV25-1	NA	TGTGCCAGCATAGGGCCCTACGGCTACACCTTC	CASIGPYGYTF
TRBJ1-1	few	TRBV4-1	NA	TGCGCCAGCAGCCACCTGAACAGGGCCGCGGGAGCTTTCTTT	CASSHLNRAAGAFF